The next 18 T cell receptor beta chains were all read from a single sample in a study of beta chain features in type 1 diabetes. Study-level points and caveats: All four CD4+ subsets from Type 1 diabetes patients carried moderately but significantly shorter TCRB CDR3s.

Their specific antigens are unknown. Expressed TCRB transcripts were sequenced after all isolated RNA was converted to cDNA. Clones were read by immunoSEQ multiplex PCR, and TCRdb kept only the in-frame ones, dropping some. The sample records around 250,000 clones, approximately 15% being singletons. Specimen: naive CD4+ T cells from blood. These receptors came from a man aged 25-45 years with type 1 diabetes.

This clone was counted between two and nine times. This rearrangement joins TRBV7-9 to TRBJ2-7; perhaps TRBD2 as D (7 bases). This CDR3 has 14 residues. Germline CDR1 SEHNR, CDR2 FQNEAQ (reference sequence). V lost 5 bases and J 6 bases, leaving 17 bases between the germline ends. The chain's CDR3 is CASSLRGAGSEQYF. The CDR3 coding sequence is TGTGCCAGCAGCCTACGGGGGGCAGGGTCCGAGCAGTACTTC.

This clone was seen a few times. V gene TRBV12-5 combines with J gene TRBJ2-7; TRBD1 is a possible D gene (5 bases). Trimming pared 2 bases from V and 4 bases from J, leaving 9 bases between. This CDR3 spans 13 amino acids. Looked up from germline, CDR1 is LGHNT and CDR2 is FRNRAP. Here the CDR3 reads CASGLLGPYEQYF. The CDR3, as DNA: TGTGCTAGTGGTTTGCTGGGGCCATACGAGCAGTACTTC.

This clone was seen only a few times. The V gene is TRBV9, the J gene TRBJ2-1; 8 positions agree with TRBD2. CDR1 is SGDLS, CDR2 YYNGEE, per germline. The CDR3 has 15 residues. V gave up 5 bases and J gave up 8 bases; unmatched junction bases: 12. This CDR3 reads CASRIGLAWEDEQFF. CDR3 coding DNA: TGTGCCAGCAGGATTGGACTAGCATGGGAAGATGAGCAGTTCTTC.

The chain links TRBV7-2 to TRBJ2-1, with TRBD1 as a possible D gene (6 bases). The CDR3 is 14 amino acids. The germline CDR1 and CDR2 sequences are SGHTA and FQGNSA. V lost 4 bases and J lost 8, with 15 bases in between. The CDR3 sequence: CASSSAPQGYEQFF. The CDR3 DNA reads TGTGCCAGCAGCTCAGCACCACAGGGCTATGAGCAGTTCTTC.

The chain links TRBV11-2 to TRBJ2-7, with D perhaps matching TRBD2 (5 bases). V gave up 0 bases and J gave up 4 bases, with 13 bases separating them. Germline V gene lookup returns CDR1 SGHAT and CDR2 FQNNGV. The CDR3 is made up of 15 amino acids. Here the CDR3 reads CASSLDLGLGYEQYF. The CDR3 DNA reads as TGTGCCAGCAGCTTAGATCTAGGACTTGGGTACGAGCAGTACTTC.

This clone has a handful of counts. The chain combines TRBV9 with TRBJ2-1; TRBD2 agrees at 10 bases. The V gene end was trimmed by 4 bases and the J gene end by 5 bases; junction bases not matched to a gene: 6. Germline V gene lookup returns CDR1 SGDLS and CDR2 YYNGEE. The CDR3 runs 15 residues. The DNA of the CDR3 is TGTGCCAGCAGCTCCCGTAGCGGGGGGAACAATGAGCAGTTCTTC. Protein: CASSSRSGGNNEQFF.

The gene calls are TRBV7-9 and TRBJ1-2, with a tentative D call TRBD1 (6 bases). Per the germline V gene, CDR1 is SEHNR and CDR2 is FQNEAQ (reference sequence). This CDR3 has 15 amino acids. V lost 4 bases, J lost 2 bases, and 14 bases lay in between. This CDR3 reads CASSSLGGANYGYTF. In DNA form, the CDR3 reads TGTGCCAGCAGCTCACTAGGGGGGGCCAACTATGGCTACACCTTC.

This clone came up a few times. V gene TRBV25-1 combines with J gene TRBJ1-1; TRBD1 aligns across 8 bases. V shed 1 base, J shed 1 base, and the junction held 5 bases outside the gene matches. The germline V gene has CDR1 MGHDK and CDR2 SYGVNS. The CDR3 sequence is 16 residues long. The CDR3 coding sequence is TGTGCCAGCAGTGAATCCAGGGGGCCGAGGAACACTGAAGCTTTCTTT. Protein sequence: CASSESRGPRNTEAFF. Combining the CDR3 with reference TRBV25-1 and TRBJ1-1 gives the whole variable domain EADIYQTPRYLVIGTGKKITLECSQTMGHDKMYWYQQDPGMELHLIHYSYGVNSTEKGDLSSESTVSRIRTEHFPLTLESARPSHTSQYLCASSESRGPRNTEAFFGQGTRLTVV.

The chain recombines TRBV7-2 with TRBJ1-1; D call uncertain. Germline-derived CDR1 and CDR2 are SGHTA and FQGNSA. CDR3 length: 13 residues. The germline V and J ends were trimmed by 4 bases and 0 bases, with 6 bases remaining between them. CDR3 in DNA: TGTGCCAGCAGCTCCGGGATGAACACTGAAGCTTTCTTT. It is translated as CASSSGMNTEAFF. The whole variable domain, remainder taken from reference TRBV7-2 and TRBJ1-1, is GAGVSQSPSNKVTEKGKDVELRCDPISGHTALYWYRQSLGQGLEFLIYFQGNSAPDKSGLPSDRFSAERTGGSVSTLTIQRTQQEDSAVYLCASSSGMNTEAFFGQGTRLTVV.

The chain uses TRBV7-9 and TRBJ2-1; D may be TRBD1 (6 bases). The CDR3 sequence is 14 residues long. In germline, CDR1 is SEHNR, CDR2 FQNEAQ (reference sequence). The ends were cut back, 8 bases at V and 4 bases at J, with 15 bases in the middle. The CDR3 loop reads CASARGGTYNEQFF. The DNA for the CDR3 is TGTGCCAGCGCCCGAGGTGGGACATACAATGAGCAGTTCTTC.

This clone was picked up a small number of times. The chain carries TRBV5-1 and TRBJ2-7; D might be TRBD2 (5 bases). The CDR3 loop spans 14 amino acids. The germline V gene encodes CDR1 SGHRS and CDR2 YFSETQ. Trimming removed 0 bases from V and 4 bases from J, with 11 bases in between. The CDR3 loop is CASSLEEEMYEQYF. CDR3 in DNA: TGCGCCAGCAGCTTGGAGGAGGAAATGTACGAGCAGTACTTC. The entire variable domain, with the rest obtained from reference TRBV5-1 and TRBJ2-7, is as follows: KAGVTQTPRYLIKTRGQQVTLSCSPISGHRSVSWYQQTPGQGLQFLFEYFSETQRNKGNFPGRFSGRQFSNSRSEMNVSTLELGDSALYLCASSLEEEMYEQYFGPGTRLTVT.

J is TRBJ2-7 and V is TRBV25-1, with 12 positions matching TRBD1. The germline gives CDR1 MGHDK, CDR2 SYGVNS. The trim removed 3 bases at V and 7 bases at J, leaving 10 bases unmatched. This CDR3 is 16 amino acids long. The CDR3 here is CASSDIGTGGLWEQYF. DNA of the CDR3: TGTGCCAGCAGTGATATAGGGACAGGGGGCCTTTGGGAGCAGTACTTC.

V and J are TRBV11-2 and TRBJ2-1, with 9 bases that match TRBD2. Losses at the gene ends were 4 bases for V and 0 bases for J; bases not matched to a gene: 13. Germline V CDR1 and CDR2: SGHAT, FQNNGV. The CDR3 has 19 amino acids. CDR3 sequence reads: CASSSRLLSGSNSYNEQFF. The CDR3 DNA follows: TGTGCCAGCAGCTCTAGACTACTTAGCGGGAGTAACTCCTACAATGAGCAGTTCTTC. Full variable domain (missing parts from reference TRBV11-2 and TRBJ2-1): EAGVAQSPRYKIIEKRQSVAFWCNPISGHATLYWYQQILGQGPKLLIQFQNNGVVDDSQLPKDRFSAERLKGVDSTLKIQPAKLEDSAVYLCASSSRLLSGSNSYNEQFFGPGTRLTVL.

This clone turned up a few times. The chain couples TRBV5-6 to TRBJ2-7; 7 positions match TRBD1. V dropped 2 bases and J dropped 3; count of bases not matched to a gene: 11. CDR1 and CDR2 (germline): SGHDT, YYEEEE. The CDR3 is 16 residues long. The CDR3 loop reads CASSFQTGQSFYEQYF. The CDR3 region has the DNA TGTGCCAGCAGCTTTCAGACAGGGCAATCTTTCTACGAGCAGTACTTC.

To note about this clone: Other DNA sequences within the sample encode an identical CDR3. The chain is built from TRBV7-9 and TRBJ2-7; 12 nucleotides line up with TRBD2. CDR3 size: 15 residues. The J segment lost 1 base and the V segment lost 5 bases, leaving 3 bases of the junction unmatched. Germline V gives CDR1 SEHNR, CDR2 FQNEAQ (reference sequence). This CDR3 is CASSLGTSGSYEQYF. The CDR3 DNA follows: TGTGCCAGCAGCCTGGGGACTAGCGGGTCCTACGAGCAGTACTTC. Based on the CDR3 plus reference TRBV7-9 and TRBJ2-7, the full variable domain is DTGVSQNPRHKITKRGQNVTFRCDPISEHNRLYWYRQTLGQGPEFLTYFQNEAQLEKSRLLSDRFSAERPKGSFSTLEIQRTEQGDSAMYLCASSLGTSGSYEQYFGPGTRLTVT.

The table lists this clone with a few counts. V gene TRBV2 combines with J gene TRBJ2-2; 8 bases fit TRBD1. This CDR3 is built from 15 residues. V dropped 5 bases and J dropped 4; count of bases not matched to a gene: 6. Looked up from germline, CDR1 is SNHLY and CDR2 is FYNNEI. In nucleotides, the CDR3 is TGTGCCAGCAGTCTTCTCAGGGGGCCCACCGGGGAGCTGTTTTTT. Amino acid sequence: CASSLLRGPTGELFF.

The rearrangement joins TRBV30 to TRBJ2-3; 9 bases are a match to TRBD1. V lost 3 bases and J lost 1; bases outside the gene matches: 2. CDR1 and CDR2 (germline): GTSNPN, SVGIG (reference sequence). The CDR3 is 14 residues long. The CDR3 nucleotides read TGTGCCTGGAGGGGGACAGGGCGCACAGATACGCAGTATTTT. As protein: CAWRGTGRTDTQYF.

J is TRBJ2-7 and V is TRBV19, with 9 bases matching TRBD2. With V trimmed by 9 bases and J by 0 bases, 3 bases remained unmatched. Germline CDR1 LNHDA, CDR2 SQIVND (reference sequence). CDR3 size: 13 residues. The chain's CDR3 is CASRLADSYEQYF. The CDR3 nucleotides read TGTGCCAGCCGACTAGCGGACTCCTACGAGCAGTACTTC. Full variable domain (missing parts from reference TRBV19 and TRBJ2-7): DGGITQSPKYLFRKEGQNVTLSCEQNLNHDAMYWYRQDPGQGLRLIYYSQIVNDFQKGDIAEGYSVSREKKESFPLTVTSAQKNPTAFYLCASRLADSYEQYFGPGTRLTVT.